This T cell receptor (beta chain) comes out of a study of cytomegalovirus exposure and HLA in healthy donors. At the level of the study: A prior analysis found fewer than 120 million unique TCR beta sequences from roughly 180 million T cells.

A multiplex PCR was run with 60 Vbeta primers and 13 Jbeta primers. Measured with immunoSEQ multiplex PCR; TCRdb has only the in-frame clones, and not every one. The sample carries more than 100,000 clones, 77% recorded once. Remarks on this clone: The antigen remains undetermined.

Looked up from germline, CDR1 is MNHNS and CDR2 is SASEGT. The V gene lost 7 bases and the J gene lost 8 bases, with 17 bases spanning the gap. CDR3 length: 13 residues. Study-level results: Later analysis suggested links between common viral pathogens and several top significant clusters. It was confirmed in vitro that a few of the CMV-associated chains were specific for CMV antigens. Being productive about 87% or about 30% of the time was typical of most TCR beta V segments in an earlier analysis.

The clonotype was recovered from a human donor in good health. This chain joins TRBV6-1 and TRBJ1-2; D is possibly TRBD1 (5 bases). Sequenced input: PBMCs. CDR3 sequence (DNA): TGTGCCAGCACAGGGTCACACTTTCAGGGCTACACCTTC. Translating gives CASTGSHFQGYTF.